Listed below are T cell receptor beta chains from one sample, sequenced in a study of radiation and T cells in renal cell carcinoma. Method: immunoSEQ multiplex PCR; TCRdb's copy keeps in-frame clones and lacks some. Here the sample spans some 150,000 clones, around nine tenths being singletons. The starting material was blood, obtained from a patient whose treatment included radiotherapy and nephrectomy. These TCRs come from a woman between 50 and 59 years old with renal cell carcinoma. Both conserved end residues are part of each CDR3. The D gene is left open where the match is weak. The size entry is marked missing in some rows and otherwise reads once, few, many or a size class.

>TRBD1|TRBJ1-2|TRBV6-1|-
TGTGCCAGCAGTGAGCAGGGGGCTGGTGGCTACACCTTC
CASSEQGAGGYTF
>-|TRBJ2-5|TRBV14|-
TGTGCCAGCAGCCAAGATCAGAGAGAGGAGACCCAGTACTTC
CASSQDQREETQYF
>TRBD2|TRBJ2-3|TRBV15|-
TGTGCCACCAGCAGAGATAGGGCGGGGGGTATGTTAACAGATACGCAGTATTTT
CATSRDRAGGMLTDTQYF
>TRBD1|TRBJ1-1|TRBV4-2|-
TGTGCCAGCAGCCCTGAGGTCAGGGGGGGGCACATGAACACTGAAGCTTTCTTT
CASSPEVRGGHMNTEAFF
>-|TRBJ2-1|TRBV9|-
TGTGCCAGCAGCGGGACGACGATTGGGGGTGAGCAGTTCTTC
CASSGTTIGGEQFF
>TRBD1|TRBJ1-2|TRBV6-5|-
TGTGCCAGCAGCCCGGTAGGGACAGGGGCCTATGGCTACACCTTC
CASSPVGTGAYGYTF
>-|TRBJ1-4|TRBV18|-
TGTGCCAGCTCACCCGGCATTAATGAAAAACTGTTTTTT
CASSPGINEKLFF
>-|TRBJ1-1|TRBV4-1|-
TGCGCCAGCAGCCAAAGTAGGGTGGACACTGAAGCTTTCTTT
CASSQSRVDTEAFF
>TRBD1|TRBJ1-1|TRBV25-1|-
TGTGCCAGCGATTCGACAGGGACTGAAGCTTTCTTT
CASDSTGTEAFF
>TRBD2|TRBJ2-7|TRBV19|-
TGTGCCAGTAGTAGAAGGGATAGCGGGGGGACTTCGACTTACGAGCAGTACTTC
CASSRRDSGGTSTYEQYF
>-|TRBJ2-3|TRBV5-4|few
TGTGCCAGCAGCCCGGGACTGACTAGCACAGATACGCAGTATTTT
CASSPGLTSTDTQYF
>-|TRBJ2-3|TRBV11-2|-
TGTGCCAGCAGCTCCCGGACTTCGTATACGCAGTATTTT
CASSSRTSYTQYF
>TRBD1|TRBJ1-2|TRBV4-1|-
TGCGCCAGCAGCCAAGATATTGGACAGGCTAACTATGGCTACACCTTC
CASSQDIGQANYGYTF
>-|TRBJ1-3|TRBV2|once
TGTGCCAGCAGACAAACAGAGATAGGAAACACCATATATTTT
CASRQTEIGNTIYF
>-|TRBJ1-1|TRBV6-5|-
TGTGCCAGCAGTTACTCGGCAGGGCGGGTCACTGAAGCTTTCTTT
CASSYSAGRVTEAFF
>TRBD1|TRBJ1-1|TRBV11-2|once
TGTGCCAGCAGCTTCGGGTCCGGGACAGGGGTGAACACTGAAGCTTTCTTT
CASSFGSGTGVNTEAFF
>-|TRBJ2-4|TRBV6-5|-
TGTGCCAGCAGTTACGGTTCAGGTCAGAGCAACATTCAGTACTTC
CASSYGSGQSNIQYF
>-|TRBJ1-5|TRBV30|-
TGTGCCTGGAGCCCGGGAGGCGATCAGCCCCAGCATTTT
CAWSPGGDQPQHF